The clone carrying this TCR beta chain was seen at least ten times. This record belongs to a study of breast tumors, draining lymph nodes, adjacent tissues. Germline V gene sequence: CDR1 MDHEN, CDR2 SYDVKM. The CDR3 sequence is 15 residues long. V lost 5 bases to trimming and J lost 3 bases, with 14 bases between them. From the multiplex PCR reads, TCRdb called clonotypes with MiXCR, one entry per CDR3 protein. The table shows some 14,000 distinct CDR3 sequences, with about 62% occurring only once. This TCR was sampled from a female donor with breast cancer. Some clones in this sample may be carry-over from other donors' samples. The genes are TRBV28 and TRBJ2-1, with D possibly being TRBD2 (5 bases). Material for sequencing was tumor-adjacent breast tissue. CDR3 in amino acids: CASSRQLRGYNEQFF. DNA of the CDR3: TGTGCCAGCAGTCGACAATTACGGGGCTACAATGAGCAGTTCTTC.